The TCR beta chain under discussion was sequenced for a study of CD8 T cells in Susac syndrome. With random hexamers, about 0.5 to 1 ug RNA was reverse transcribed. A single record per CDR3 protein comes from TCRdb applying MiXCR to the immunoSEQ multiplex PCR reads. The data contain some 300,000 distinct CDR3 sequences, over 75% of them singletons. The sequenced sample was CD8+ T cells from PBMCs. The clonotype was recovered from a human donor with multiple sclerosis.

The CDR3 coding sequence is TGTGCCAGCAGCACGAGGACTAGCGGGCCCGCGGGCAATGAGCAGTTCTTC. Amino acids: CASSTRTSGPAGNEQFF. The chain recombines TRBV9 with TRBJ2-1; 11 nucleotides align to TRBD2. V was pared by 4 bases and J by 6 bases, with 12 bases of the junction left unmatched. Germline V gives CDR1 SGDLS, CDR2 YYNGEE. This CDR3 is 17 amino acids long. The entire variable domain, with the rest obtained from reference TRBV9 and TRBJ2-1, is as follows: DSGVTQTPKHLITATGQRVTLRCSPRSGDLSVYWYQQSLDQGLQFLIQYYNGEERAKGNILERFSAQQFPDLHSELNLSSLELGDSALYFCASSTRTSGPAGNEQFFGPGTRLTVL.